The TCR beta chain described here comes from a study of T cell responses to AZD1222 COVID-19 vaccine. Assay used: immunoSEQ multiplex PCR; TCRdb lists only in-frame clones, some missing. The table lists 250,000 to 300,000 clones, 94% of them singletons, with roughly 0.51% in the top ten. A note on this clone: As yet, its antigen is unknown.

Overall study findings and caveats: White British donors predominated, females outnumbered males, and clonal diversity was possibly underestimated. CD4 TCRs associated with vaccination spanned spike, dominating at 160-218 and 743-854. AZD1222 recipients seropositive at baseline numbered only six or seven. After two AZD1222 doses, spike-specific TCR breadth and depth rose versus day 0.

This TCR came from an adult who received the AZD1222 COVID-19 vaccine. The material was peripheral blood, obtained 28 days after the second AZD1222 dose.

The CDR3 sequence: CASSQDLLFSGNTIYF. The DNA of the CDR3 is TGTGCCAGCAGCCAAGATTTGCTCTTCTCTGGAAACACCATATATTTT. The chain joins TRBV4-2 to TRBJ1-3; D remains ambiguous. The CDR3 length is 16 residues. Trimming left V 0 bases short and J 0 bases short, with 9 bases between. Per germline, CDR1 LGHNA and CDR2 YNFKEQ.